This TCR beta chain was documented in a study of identical twins. There were only healthy Caucasians among the donors. Template switching (which added a universal primer site) was used, and cDNA carried unique molecular identifiers. TCRdb re-called the 5' RACE reads with MiXCR, one entry per CDR3 protein. Of about 890,000 distinct CDR3 sequences in the sample, over 9% were seen once. This sample also appeared in a second study, on yellow fever vaccine responses in identical twins.

The sequence was obtained from a woman aged 18-29 years in good health. The sequencing sample was made of PBMCs.

CDR3 in amino acids: CASSQITTSGRSGANVLTF. The CDR3 region has the DNA TGCGCCAGCAGCCAGATAACGACTAGCGGGAGATCCGGGGCCAACGTCCTGACTTTC. This chain uses TRBV4-1 with TRBJ2-6; 12 bases fit TRBD2. CDR3 length: 19 amino acids. Trimming at V came to 3 bases and at J to 4 bases, leaving 10 bases not matched to a gene. Germline V gene data show CDR1 as MGHRA and CDR2 as YSYEKL.